These 11 T cell receptor beta chains came from one sample sequenced in a study of beta chain features in type 1 diabetes. Every isolated RNA sample was fully reverse transcribed, so sequencing captured expressed TCRB transcripts. Sequencing was performed with immunoSEQ multiplex PCR; in TCRdb, only in-frame clones are kept and a portion is missing. There are 150,000 to 180,000 clones in the sample; over 7.5% occur only once, and nearly 0.65% lies in the top ten. Sequencing input: central memory CD4+ T cells from blood. These receptors originate from a man in his late teens or twenties in good health.

This clone appeared a few times. The chain uses TRBV6-1 and TRBJ1-5; the D is unclear. Trimming took 0 bases from V and 6 from J, leaving 9 bases between them. This CDR3 has 14 amino acids. Germline V lookup: CDR1 MNHNS, CDR2 SASEGT. This chain's CDR3 is CASSEAGGSQPQHF. CDR3 nucleotide sequence: TGTGCCAGCAGTGAAGCTGGAGGGTCTCAGCCCCAGCATTTT.

The table lists this clone with a few counts. The chain links TRBV28 to TRBJ1-1; no clear D gene. Germline V CDR1 and CDR2: MDHEN, SYDVKM. V was pared by 5 bases and J by 7 bases, with 11 bases between. The CDR3 is made up of 12 amino acids. The CDR3: CASSLNSGEAFF. In DNA, the CDR3 is TGTGCCAGCAGTCTAAACTCTGGTGAAGCTTTCTTT.

The sample holds a few counts of this clone. The V gene is TRBV6-6, the J gene TRBJ1-2; D unresolved. The CDR3 is 13 amino acids. V lost 6 bases and J lost 4, with 12 bases in between. The germline V gene encodes CDR1 MNHNY and CDR2 SVGAGI (reference sequence). The CDR3 spells CASSDTAVYGYTF. In DNA form, the CDR3 reads TGTGCCAGCAGCGACACTGCCGTCTATGGCTACACCTTC.

This clone came up a few times. CDR3 region: CASSLFSGELFF. The CDR3 coding sequence is TGTGCCAGCAGCTTATTCAGCGGGGAGCTGTTTTTT. The chain has TRBV7-2 and TRBJ2-2, with D hard to call. Germline assignment: CDR1 SGHTA and CDR2 FQGNSA. The germline V and J ends were trimmed by 2 bases and 7 bases, with 5 bases remaining between them. CDR3 length equals 12 residues.

This clone was detected only a few times. The genes are TRBV5-4 and TRBJ2-3; 11 nucleotides align to TRBD2. V shed 2 bases and J 8 bases; nucleotides not matched to a gene: 7. In germline, CDR1 is SGHNT, CDR2 YYREEE (reference sequence). The length of the CDR3 is 15 residues. CDR3 sequence (DNA): TGTGCCAGCAGCTTTACTAGCGGGGGAGTCGGTACGCAGTATTTT. It translates to CASSFTSGGVGTQYF.

The V and J genes are TRBV28 and TRBJ2-7; 7 nucleotides align to TRBD1. The CDR3 sequence is 15 residues long. V trimming: 6 bases; J trimming: 2 bases; junction bases outside the gene matches: 10. The germline V gene encodes CDR1 MDHEN and CDR2 SYDVKM. CDR3 region: CASRTAGTATYEQYF. CDR3 nucleotide sequence: TGTGCCAGCAGGACCGCCGGGACAGCAACCTACGAGCAGTACTTC.

This clone appeared a few times. The chain employs TRBV5-1 and TRBJ2-3; tentative D call: TRBD1 (6 bases). The length of the CDR3 is 11 residues. Germline CDR1 SGHRS, CDR2 YFSETQ. V lost 4 bases to trimming and J lost 7 bases, with 7 bases between them. CDR3 DNA sequence: TGCGCCAGCAGCCAGGGGAATACGCAGTATTTT. It is translated as CASSQGNTQYF.

V usage is TRBV7-3 and J usage is TRBJ1-2; TRBD1 might be the D (6 bases). The CDR3 contains 12 residues. V lost 1 base and J 14 bases, leaving 14 bases between the germline ends. Germline values: CDR1 SGHTA, CDR2 FQGTGA. In nucleotides, the CDR3 is TGTGCCAGCAGCTTAAATCAGGGGCCTTCGACCTTC. As protein: CASSLNQGPSTF.

This rearrangement joins TRBV6-5 to TRBJ2-1, with 7 positions matching TRBD2. This CDR3 comprises 14 residues. V was clipped by 5 bases and J by 6 bases; unmatched bases: 7. Germline assignment: CDR1 MNHEY and CDR2 SVGAGI. The CDR3 nucleotides read TGTGCCAGCAGTCGTGGGAGGGGCCGCAATGAGCAGTTCTTC. It is translated as CASSRGRGRNEQFF.

Only a few counts were recorded for this clone. At the DNA level, this CDR3 is encoded by other sequences in the same sample as well. The gene calls are TRBV7-9 and TRBJ1-4; 8 positions match TRBD1. This CDR3 region has 14 residues. With 5 bases clipped from V and 8 bases from J, the junction kept 7 bases outside the gene matches. The germline gives CDR1 SEHNR, CDR2 FQNEAQ (reference sequence). Here the CDR3 reads CASSPGQGGEKLFF. The CDR3 nucleotides are TGTGCCAGCAGCCCAGGACAGGGAGGAGAAAAACTGTTTTTT.

This clone was seen many times. The chain couples TRBV5-1 to TRBJ2-1; the D is unclear. The germline V and J ends were trimmed by 4 bases and 7 bases, with 9 bases remaining between them. Germline values: CDR1 SGHRS, CDR2 YFSETQ. CDR3 length: 12 residues. The CDR3 bases are TGCGCCAGCAGCCCGTACTCGAATGAGCAGTTCTTC. Its protein product is CASSPYSNEQFF.